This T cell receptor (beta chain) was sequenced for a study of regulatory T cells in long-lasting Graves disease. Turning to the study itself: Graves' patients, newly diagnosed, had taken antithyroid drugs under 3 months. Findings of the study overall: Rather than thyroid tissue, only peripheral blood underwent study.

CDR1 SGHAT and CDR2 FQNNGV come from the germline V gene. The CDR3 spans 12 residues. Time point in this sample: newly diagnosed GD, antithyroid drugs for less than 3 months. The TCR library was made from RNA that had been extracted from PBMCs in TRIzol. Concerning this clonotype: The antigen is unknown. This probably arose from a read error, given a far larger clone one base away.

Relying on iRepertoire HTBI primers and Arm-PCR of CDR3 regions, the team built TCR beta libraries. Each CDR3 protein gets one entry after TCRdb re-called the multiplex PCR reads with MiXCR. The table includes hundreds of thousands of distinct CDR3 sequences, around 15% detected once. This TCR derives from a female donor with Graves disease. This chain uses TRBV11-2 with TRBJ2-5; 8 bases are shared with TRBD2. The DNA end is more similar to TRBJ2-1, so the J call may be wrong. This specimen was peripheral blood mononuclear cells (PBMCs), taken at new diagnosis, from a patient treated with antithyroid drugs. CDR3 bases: TGTGCCAGCAGCCTCCGGGAGGGCGCGCAGTTCTTC. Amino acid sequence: CASSLREGAQFF.